Listed below are T cell receptor beta chains from one sample, sequenced in a study of shared clonotypes between healthy human individuals. Using immunoSEQ multiplex PCR, the repertoire was profiled, and TCRdb retains in-frame clones only, with some absent. The sample yields under 2.5 million clones, 85% to 95% seen once. Sequenced material: naive CD4+ T cells from PBMCs. These receptors were obtained from a man younger than 30 in good health. Some clones in this sample may be carry-over from other donors' samples. CDR3s include the opening cysteine and the closing phenylalanine or tryptophan. The D gene is left open where the match is weak. Some rows mark clone size as missing; the rest say once, few, many or name a class of expanded clone.

v_call	j_call	clone_size	d_call	cdr3_nt	cdr3_aa
TRBV7-9	TRBJ2-7	once	.	TGTGCCAGCAGCCTGGAGGGACAGAATTACGAGCAGTACTTC	CASSLEGQNYEQYF
TRBV6-5	TRBJ1-1	.	.	TGTGCCAGCAGGTTGACAGTGAACACTGAAGCTTTCTTT	CASRLTVNTEAFF
TRBV4-3	TRBJ1-4	.	.	TGCGCCAGCAGCCAAGATAGCGGGACGGGTAATGAAAAACTGTTTTTT	CASSQDSGTGNEKLFF
TRBV4-2	TRBJ2-1	.	.	TGTGCCAGCAGCCAAGATCGAGCGGCCTACTACAATGAGCAGTTCTTC	CASSQDRAAYYNEQFF
TRBV20-1	TRBJ1-2	.	.	TGCAGTGCTAGAGGGTTAATCGGCTACACCTTC	CSARGLIGYTF
TRBV19	TRBJ2-7	.	TRBD1	TGTGCCAGTAGTGGGCCCCAGGGGGCAGGGGCGCCCTACGAGCAGTACTTC	CASSGPQGAGAPYEQYF
TRBV18	TRBJ2-2	.	TRBD2	TGTGCCAGCTCACCAGCGGGGGTGAACACCGGGGAGCTGTTTTTT	CASSPAGVNTGELFF
TRBV9	TRBJ2-3	once	TRBD1	TGTGCCAGCAGAGCCCGGGACAGAGGTTCAGATACGCAGTATTTT	CASRARDRGSDTQYF
TRBV10-2	TRBJ2-7	.	.	TGCGCCAGCAGTGAGGTCACGGACAGCCCCGAGCAGTACTTC	CASSEVTDSPEQYF
TRBV7-9	TRBJ2-2	.	.	TGTGCCAGCAGAAGCTTCAGAAACAGGGTCCCCGCCGGGGAGCTGTTTTTT	CASRSFRNRVPAGELFF
TRBV30	TRBJ1-2	.	.	TGTGCCTGGAGTGTACAGGACAGACCCTATGGCTACACCTTC	CAWSVQDRPYGYTF
TRBV4-2	TRBJ1-4	few	.	TGTGCCAGCAGCCAAGATTTCGAGAGTAATGAAAAACTGTTTTTT	CASSQDFESNEKLFF
TRBV28	TRBJ1-2	.	.	TGTGCCAGCAGGGTTACAGGGACTAACTATGGCTACACCTTC	CASRVTGTNYGYTF
TRBV11-2	TRBJ1-4	.	.	TGTGCCAGCAGCCAACTAGGGGAAAAACTGTTTTTT	CASSQLGEKLFF
TRBV7-3	TRBJ2-7	.	TRBD2	TGTGCCAGCAGCTTAGGTCCATCTAGCGGGACCTCCTACGAGCAGTACTTC	CASSLGPSSGTSYEQYF
TRBV4-2	TRBJ1-6	.	.	TGTGCCAGCAGCCAAGAGGTCGCCCGGGCCCTCCACTTT	CASSQEVARALHF
TRBV29-1	TRBJ1-3	.	.	TGCAGCGTTGGTTCCGTCTCTGGAAACACCATATATTTT	CSVGSVSGNTIYF
TRBV19	TRBJ1-1	.	.	TGTGCCAGTGGGCGTCGGGAGAACACTGAAGCTTTCTTT	CASGRRENTEAFF
TRBV18	TRBJ2-5	once	.	TGTGCCAGCTCACCTAGGATGGCAGGGCAAGAGACCCAGTACTTC	CASSPRMAGQETQYF
TRBV14	TRBJ1-1	few	.	TGTGCCAGCAGTTTCTACCGGGCCACTGAAGCTTTCTTT	CASSFYRATEAFF
TRBV6-5	TRBJ1-1	.	.	TGTGCCAGCAGTTACGGACCTGGGTCTACTGAAGCTTTCTTT	CASSYGPGSTEAFF
TRBV5-1	TRBJ2-1	.	.	TGCGCCAGCAGCTACGGCACAGGGTACAATGAGCAGTTCTTC	CASSYGTGYNEQFF
TRBV7-8	TRBJ2-3	.	TRBD1	TGTGCCAGCAGCCTCACGGACAGGGCTGGTTCAAGCACAGATACGCAGTATTTT	CASSLTDRAGSSTDTQYF
TRBV5-6	TRBJ2-1	.	.	TGTGCCAGCAGCTTGGAGGGGGGGTACAATGAGCAGTTCTTC	CASSLEGGYNEQFF
TRBV7-2	TRBJ1-5	once	.	TGTGCCAGCAGCTCGACAAATAGCAATCAGCCCCAGCATTTT	CASSSTNSNQPQHF